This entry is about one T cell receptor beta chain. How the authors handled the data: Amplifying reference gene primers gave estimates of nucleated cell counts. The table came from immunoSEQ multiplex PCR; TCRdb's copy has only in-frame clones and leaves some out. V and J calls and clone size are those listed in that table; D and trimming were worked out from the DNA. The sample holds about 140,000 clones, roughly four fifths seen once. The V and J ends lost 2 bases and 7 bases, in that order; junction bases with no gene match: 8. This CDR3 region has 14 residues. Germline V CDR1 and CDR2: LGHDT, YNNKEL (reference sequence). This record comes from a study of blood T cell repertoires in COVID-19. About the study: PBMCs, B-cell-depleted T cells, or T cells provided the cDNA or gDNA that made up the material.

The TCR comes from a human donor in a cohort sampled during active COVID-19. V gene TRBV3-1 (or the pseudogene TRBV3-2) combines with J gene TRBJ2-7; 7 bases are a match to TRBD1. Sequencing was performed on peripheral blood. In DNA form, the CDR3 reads TGTGCCAGCAGCCAACTCACAGGGGTGGGGGAGCAGTACTTC. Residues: CASSQLTGVGEQYF.